This T cell receptor (beta chain) originates from a study of radiotherapy plus CTLA-4 blockade in lung cancer. Sequencing used immunoSEQ multiplex PCR; TCRdb keeps in-frame clones, though not all of them. This sample yields over 85,000 clones, of which 80% to 90% are seen a single time; 4.5% to 6% belongs to the top ten. CDR3 length: 14 residues. The V gene lost 3 bases and the J gene lost 6 bases, with 15 bases spanning the gap. Germline values: CDR1 KGHSH, CDR2 LQKENI. V usage is TRBV18 and J usage is TRBJ2-7; D tentatively fits TRBD1 or TRBD2 (5 bases each). This material consisted of peripheral blood, taken from a patient treated with radiotherapy plus ipilimumab. The origin of this receptor is a human donor with non-small cell lung cancer that progressed on radiotherapy plus ipilimumab. CDR3 nucleotide sequence: TGTGCCAGCTCACCCATCGGGACCGATGGCGAGCAGTACTTC. This translates into CASSPIGTDGEQYF.